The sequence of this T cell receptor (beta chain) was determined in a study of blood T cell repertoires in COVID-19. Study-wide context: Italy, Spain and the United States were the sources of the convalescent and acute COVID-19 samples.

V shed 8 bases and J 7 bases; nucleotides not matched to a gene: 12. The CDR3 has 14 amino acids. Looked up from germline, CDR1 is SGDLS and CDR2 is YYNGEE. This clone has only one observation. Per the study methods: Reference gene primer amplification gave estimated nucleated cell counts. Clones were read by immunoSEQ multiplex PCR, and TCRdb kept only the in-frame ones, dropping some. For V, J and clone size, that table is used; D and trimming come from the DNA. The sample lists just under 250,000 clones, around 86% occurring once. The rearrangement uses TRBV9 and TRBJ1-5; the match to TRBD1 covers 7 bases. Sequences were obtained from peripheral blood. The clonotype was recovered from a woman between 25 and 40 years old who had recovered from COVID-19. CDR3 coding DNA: TGTGCCAGTAGTCCAGGGGGGATGGGGCAGCCCCAGCATTTT. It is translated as CASSPGGMGQPQHF.